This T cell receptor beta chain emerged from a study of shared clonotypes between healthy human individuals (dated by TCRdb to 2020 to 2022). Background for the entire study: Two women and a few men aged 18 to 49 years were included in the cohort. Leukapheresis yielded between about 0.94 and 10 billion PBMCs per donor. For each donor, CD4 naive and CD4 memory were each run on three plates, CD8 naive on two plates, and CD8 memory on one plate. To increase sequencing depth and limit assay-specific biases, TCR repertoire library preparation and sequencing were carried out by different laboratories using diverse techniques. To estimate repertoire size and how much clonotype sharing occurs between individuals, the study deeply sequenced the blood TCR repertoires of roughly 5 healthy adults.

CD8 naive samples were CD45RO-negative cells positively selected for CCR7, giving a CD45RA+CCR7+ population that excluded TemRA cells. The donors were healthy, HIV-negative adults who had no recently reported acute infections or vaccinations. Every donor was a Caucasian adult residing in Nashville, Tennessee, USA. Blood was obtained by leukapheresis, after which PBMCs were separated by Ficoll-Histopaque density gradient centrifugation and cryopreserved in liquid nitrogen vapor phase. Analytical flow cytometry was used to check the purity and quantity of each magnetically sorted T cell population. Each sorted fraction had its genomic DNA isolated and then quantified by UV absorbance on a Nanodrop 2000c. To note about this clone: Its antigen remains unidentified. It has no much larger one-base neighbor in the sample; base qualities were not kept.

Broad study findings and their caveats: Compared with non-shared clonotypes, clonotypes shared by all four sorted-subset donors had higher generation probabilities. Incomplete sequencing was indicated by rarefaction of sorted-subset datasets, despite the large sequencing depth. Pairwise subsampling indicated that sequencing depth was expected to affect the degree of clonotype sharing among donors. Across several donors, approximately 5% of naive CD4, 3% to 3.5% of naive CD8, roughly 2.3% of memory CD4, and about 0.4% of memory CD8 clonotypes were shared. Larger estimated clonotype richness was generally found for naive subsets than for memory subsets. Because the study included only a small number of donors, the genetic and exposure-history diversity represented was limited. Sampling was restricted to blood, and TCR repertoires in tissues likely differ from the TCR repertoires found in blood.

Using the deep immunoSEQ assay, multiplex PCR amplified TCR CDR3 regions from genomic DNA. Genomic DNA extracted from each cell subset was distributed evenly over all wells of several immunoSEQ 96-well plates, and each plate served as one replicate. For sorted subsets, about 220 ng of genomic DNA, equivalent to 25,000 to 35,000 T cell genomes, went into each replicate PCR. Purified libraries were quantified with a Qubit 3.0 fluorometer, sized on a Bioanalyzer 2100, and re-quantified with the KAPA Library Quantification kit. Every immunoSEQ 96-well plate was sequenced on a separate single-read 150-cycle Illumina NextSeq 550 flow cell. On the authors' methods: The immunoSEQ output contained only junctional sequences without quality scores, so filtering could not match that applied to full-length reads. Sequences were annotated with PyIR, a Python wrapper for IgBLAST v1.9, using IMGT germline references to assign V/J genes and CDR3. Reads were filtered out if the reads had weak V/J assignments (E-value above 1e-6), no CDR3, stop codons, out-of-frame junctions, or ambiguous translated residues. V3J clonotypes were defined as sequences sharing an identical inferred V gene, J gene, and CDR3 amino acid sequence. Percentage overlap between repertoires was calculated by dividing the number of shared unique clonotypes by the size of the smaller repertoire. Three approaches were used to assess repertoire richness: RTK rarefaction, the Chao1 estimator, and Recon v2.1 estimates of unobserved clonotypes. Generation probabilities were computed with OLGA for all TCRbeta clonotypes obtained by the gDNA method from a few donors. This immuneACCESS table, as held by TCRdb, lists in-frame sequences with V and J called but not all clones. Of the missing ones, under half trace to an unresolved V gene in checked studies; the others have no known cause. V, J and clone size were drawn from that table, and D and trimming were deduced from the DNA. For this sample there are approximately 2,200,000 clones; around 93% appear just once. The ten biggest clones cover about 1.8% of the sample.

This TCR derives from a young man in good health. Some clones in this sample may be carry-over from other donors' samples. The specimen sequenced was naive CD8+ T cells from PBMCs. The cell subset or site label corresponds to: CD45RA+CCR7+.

The DNA is TGTGCCAGCAGTGCGGACATGATGAGGGATAATCAGCCCCAGCATTTT. It is translated as CASSADMMRDNQPQHF. The sequence joins TRBV6-1 to TRBJ1-5; the D gene is perhaps TRBD1, on 5 matching bases. There are 16 amino acids in the CDR3, from cysteine to phenylalanine inclusive. The kept DNA is CDR3 alone, 48 bases in frame from the first base. V and J are truncated by 4 bases and 4 bases respectively, leaving an intervening sequence of 17 bases. Based on the germline V gene, the CDR1 and CDR2 sequences are MNHNS and SASEGT.